A selection of T cell receptor beta chains follows, all from one sample in a study of T cell repertoires in cytomegalovirus infection. TCRdb fed the reads into MiXCR, producing one record per CDR3 protein. The data show approximately 550,000 distinct CDR3 sequences, approximately 15% seen once. Specimen: CD8+ T cells from PBMCs. The source is a human donor in good health (CMV status not recorded). Some clones in this sample may be carry-over from other donors' samples. Both conserved end residues are part of each CDR3. D genes are given only for firm matches. Clone size is shown for a subset of rows, as once, few, many or a class of expanded clone.

clone_size: few; v_call: TRBV27; d_call: TRBD1; j_call: TRBJ1-6; cdr3_nt: TGTGCCAGCAGTTCCCCTCAATCGGGACAGGAGGGTTTTACCCTCCACTTT; cdr3_aa: CASSSPQSGQEGFTLHF
clone_size: .; v_call: TRBV4-1; d_call: TRBD2; j_call: TRBJ2-3; cdr3_nt: TGCGCCAGCAGCCAAGAAACTAGCGGGAGGGCCATCCCAGATACGCAGTATTTT; cdr3_aa: CASSQETSGRAIPDTQYF
clone_size: many; v_call: TRBV20-1; d_call: TRBD1; j_call: TRBJ2-3; cdr3_nt: TGCAGTGCTAAGACAGGGGCGGCAGATACGCAGTATTTT; cdr3_aa: CSAKTGAADTQYF
clone_size: many; v_call: TRBV7-9; d_call: TRBD1; j_call: TRBJ1-4; cdr3_nt: TGTGCCAGCAGCGCGGACAGGGAGGGCGAAAAACTGTTTTTT; cdr3_aa: CASSADREGEKLFF
clone_size: .; v_call: TRBV29-1; d_call: .; j_call: TRBJ1-1; cdr3_nt: TGCAGCGTGGGGGTTTGGTTGCCGAACACTGAAGCTTTCTTT; cdr3_aa: CSVGVWLPNTEAFF
clone_size: .; v_call: TRBV5-1; d_call: .; j_call: TRBJ2-6; cdr3_nt: TGCGCCAGCAGCGTATACGCTTCTGGGGCCAACGTCCTGACTTTC; cdr3_aa: CASSVYASGANVLTF
clone_size: few; v_call: TRBV11-2; d_call: .; j_call: TRBJ1-2; cdr3_nt: TGTGCCAGCAGCTTGGCATTAATGTCCCCGGGAGCTAACTATGGCTACACCTTC; cdr3_aa: CASSLALMSPGANYGYTF
clone_size: few; v_call: TRBV5-1; d_call: TRBD1; j_call: TRBJ1-6; cdr3_nt: TGCGCCAGCAGAGACAGGGGGCAACCCCTCCACTTT; cdr3_aa: CASRDRGQPLHF
clone_size: many; v_call: TRBV6-6; d_call: .; j_call: TRBJ2-5; cdr3_nt: TGTGCCAGCAGCAACATGTGGGGTACGACTCTGGGGGAGACCCAGTACTTC; cdr3_aa: CASSNMWGTTLGETQYF
clone_size: few; v_call: TRBV19; d_call: .; j_call: TRBJ1-6; cdr3_nt: TGTGCCAGTAGTACGAAACAGGAAAATTCACCCCTCCACTTT; cdr3_aa: CASSTKQENSPLHF
clone_size: .; v_call: TRBV10-3; d_call: .; j_call: TRBJ1-2; cdr3_nt: TGTGCCATCCTCGCAGACCTCTATGGCTACACCTTC; cdr3_aa: CAILADLYGYTF
clone_size: many; v_call: TRBV27; d_call: .; j_call: TRBJ2-3; cdr3_nt: TGTGCCAGCAGTTTAAGGGCCCCTTCTAGCACAGATACGCAGTATTTT; cdr3_aa: CASSLRAPSSTDTQYF
clone_size: few; v_call: TRBV28; d_call: .; j_call: TRBJ1-3; cdr3_nt: TGTGCCAGCAGGGCCCTGGTGAGAGGAAACACCATATATTTT; cdr3_aa: CASRALVRGNTIYF
clone_size: .; v_call: TRBV4-1; d_call: .; j_call: TRBJ2-1; cdr3_nt: TGCGCCAGCAGCTGGGTAAGGGGCAATGAGCAGTTCTTC; cdr3_aa: CASSWVRGNEQFF
clone_size: .; v_call: TRBV2; d_call: .; j_call: TRBJ2-7; cdr3_nt: TGTGCCAGCAGCGAAGGGGGGTCATCCTACGAGCAGTACTTC; cdr3_aa: CASSEGGSSYEQYF
clone_size: few; v_call: TRBV5-4; d_call: .; j_call: TRBJ1-2; cdr3_nt: TGTGCCAGCAGCTTCCGGGACACGGACTATGGCTACACCTTC; cdr3_aa: CASSFRDTDYGYTF
clone_size: .; v_call: TRBV28; d_call: TRBD1; j_call: TRBJ1-2; cdr3_nt: TGTGCCAGCAACCCTTTGACAGGGCTGGAGGGCTACACCTTC; cdr3_aa: CASNPLTGLEGYTF
clone_size: .; v_call: TRBV27; d_call: .; j_call: TRBJ2-7; cdr3_nt: TGTGCCAGCAGGGAGGGGAGGACCTCCTACGAGCAGTACTTC; cdr3_aa: CASREGRTSYEQYF